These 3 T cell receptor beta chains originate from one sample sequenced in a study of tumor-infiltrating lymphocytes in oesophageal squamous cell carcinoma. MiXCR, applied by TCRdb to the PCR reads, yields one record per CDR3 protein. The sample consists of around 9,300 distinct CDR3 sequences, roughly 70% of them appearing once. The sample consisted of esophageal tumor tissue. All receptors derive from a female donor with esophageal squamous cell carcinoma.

The CDR3 region has the DNA TGTGCCAGCAGCCCCCAGAACACCGGGGAGCTGTTTTTT. Translation: CASSPQNTGELFF. The rearrangement joins TRBV7-4 to TRBJ2-2; no reliable D call. The CDR3 covers 13 residues. V was cut by 5 bases and J by 1 base, with 5 bases left in between. Germline V gives CDR1 SGHVT, CDR2 SQSDAQ.

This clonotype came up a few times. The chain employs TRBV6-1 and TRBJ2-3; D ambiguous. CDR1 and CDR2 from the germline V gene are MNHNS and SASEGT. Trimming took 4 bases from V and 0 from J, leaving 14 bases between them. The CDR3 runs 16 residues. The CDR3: CASSARIGLSTDTQYF. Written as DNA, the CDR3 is TGTGCCAGCAGTGCTCGTATCGGGCTTAGCACAGATACGCAGTATTTT.

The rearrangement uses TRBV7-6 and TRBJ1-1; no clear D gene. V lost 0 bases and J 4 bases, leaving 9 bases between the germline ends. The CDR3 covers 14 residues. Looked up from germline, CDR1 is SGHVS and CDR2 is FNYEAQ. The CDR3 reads CASSLALPGTEAFF. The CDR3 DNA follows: TGTGCCAGCAGCTTAGCCCTTCCGGGCACTGAAGCTTTCTTT.